Sequencing of this T cell receptor beta chain was carried out in a study of CD8+CD57+ T cells in acquired aplastic anemia. TCR beta VDJ and CDR3 profiles were obtained from a genomic DNA template. In TCRdb, the reads were re-called with MiXCR into one record per CDR3 protein. The profile shows over 150,000 distinct CDR3 sequences, roughly 40% of them singletons. Germline loops: CDR1 SQVTM, CDR2 ANQGSEA. The CDR3 has 13 amino acids. V lost 7 bases, J lost 1 base, and 11 bases lay in between. This chain joins TRBV29-1 and TRBJ2-1, with a weak D call TRBD1 (6 bases). Material: sorted CD4+, CD8+, or CD8+CD57+ T cells (not recorded which) from PBMCs. The TCR was taken from a human donor in good health. The CDR3 coding sequence is TGCAGCGACCAGGACAGTTCCTACAATGAGCAGTTCTTC. Translation gives CSDQDSSYNEQFF.